This TCR beta chain was sequenced in a study of T cell responses to AZD1222 COVID-19 vaccine. Turning to this clone: The target antigen is unknown.

Study outcomes and limitations: In all cases, repertoires were sampled only after the peak T cell response.

Repertoires were generated with immunoSEQ multiplex PCR, while TCRdb's copy carries only in-frame clones and drops some. Found here are approximately 110,000 clones, 80% to 85% of them singletons; the top ten hold about 9.4%. V lost 4 bases to trimming and J lost 6 bases, with 9 bases between them. Per germline, CDR1 DFQATT and CDR2 SNEGSKA (reference sequence). This CDR3 contains 11 residues. The receptor comes from an adult in good health. The starting material was peripheral blood, obtained on day 0 of AZD1222 vaccination. The rearrangement joins TRBV20-1 to TRBJ1-2; D is unclear. The CDR3 region is CSATSGNGYTF. For the CDR3, the DNA is TGCAGTGCTACGTCCGGTAATGGCTACACCTTC.